Listed here are 9 T cell receptor beta chains from one sample, sequenced in a study of naive and memory T cell subsets listed by TCRdb under 2017. Libraries were built with UMI-ligation and nested PCR. Instrument used: Illumina MiSeq. To cover both TRBC1 and TRBC2, the beta constant-region primer consisted of an equimolar mix of two oligonucleotides. In TCRdb, the public reads were trimmed at Q25 with fastp and aligned with MiXCR, with productive beta chains retained. One record per CDR3 amino acid sequence lists the most common genes and DNA. The table for this sample lists approximately 85,000 distinct CDR3 sequences; 7% to 7.5% of them were counted only once. The ten largest clonotypes hold about 1.6% of the sample. Source material: central memory CD4+ T cells from blood. The cell subset or site label of this sample denotes: central memory, CD45RA- CD27+. These receptors came from a human donor in good health.

This clonotype has a count of ten or more. This sequence joins TRBV25-1 and TRBJ1-4; no definite D call. The V end was cut by 1 base, the J end by 3 bases, with 9 bases between. Germline assignment: CDR1 MGHDK and CDR2 SYGVNS. The CDR3 sequence is 15 residues long. The CDR3: CASSESSAPNEKLFF. The CDR3 bases are TGTGCCAGCAGTGAATCGTCGGCCCCTAATGAAAAACTGTTTTTT.

This clonotype has a count of ten or more. This sequence joins TRBV7-2 and TRBJ2-2; TRBD2 matches 7 bases. CDR1 SGHTA and CDR2 FQGNSA come from the germline V gene. J was trimmed by 4 bases and V by 3 bases; bases with no gene match: 8. The CDR3 extends over 16 amino acids. DNA for the CDR3: TGTGCCAGCAGCTTGGGCCCCCCGGGAGGCACCGGGGAGCTGTTTTTT. It translates to CASSLGPPGGTGELFF.

This clonotype was seen repeatedly, ten times or more. This chain joins TRBV20-1 and TRBJ1-1, with D possibly matching TRBD1 (6 bases). Germline V gene sequence: CDR1 DFQATT, CDR2 SNEGSKA (reference sequence). The CDR3 spans 15 residues. V dropped 0 bases and J dropped 4 bases, with 15 bases sitting between them. The CDR3 DNA reads as TGCAGTGCTAGAGATTCGGGGGGGCCCGGCACTGAAGCTTTCTTT. It yields the protein CSARDSGGPGTEAFF.

This clonotype was seen repeatedly, ten times or more. The gene calls are TRBV12-3 or TRBV12-4 and TRBJ2-7, with 7 bases lining up with TRBD1. CDR3 length: 14 residues. Trimming took 5 bases from V and 2 from J; bases not matched to a gene: 6. CDR3 coding DNA: TGTGCCAGCAGTCCAGACAGGGCCGCCTACGAGCAGTACTTC. Encoded protein: CASSPDRAAYEQYF.

This clonotype was observed once. The rearrangement joins TRBV20-1 to TRBJ2-7; 7 nucleotides line up with TRBD1. CDR3 size: 11 residues. Germline CDR1 reads DFQATT; CDR2 reads SNEGSKA (reference sequence). V was pared by 7 bases and J by 6 bases, with 6 bases of the junction left unmatched. The CDR3 DNA follows: TGCAGTGTCAGGGGGTTGGGCGAGCAGTACTTC. Translated, it gives CSVRGLGEQYF.

This clonotype was recorded a few times. The chain recombines TRBV7-3 with TRBJ2-3; TRBD2 might be the D (6 bases). The V end lost 5 bases, the J end lost 0 bases, and 12 bases lay between the germline ends. The CDR3 has 15 amino acids. Germline V gives CDR1 SGHTA, CDR2 FQGTGA. The CDR3 loop is CASSPDYTSTDTQYF. CDR3 coding DNA: TGTGCCAGCAGCCCGGACTACACTAGCACAGATACGCAGTATTTT.

This clonotype has a count of ten or more. The V and J genes are TRBV28 and TRBJ1-5; the D gene is possibly TRBD1 (6 bases). CDR3 size: 12 residues. CDR1 and CDR2 (germline): MDHEN, SYDVKM. Trimming took 2 bases from V and 15 from J, leaving 14 bases between them. The chain's CDR3 is CASSLRRGLRHF. CDR3 nucleotides: TGTGCCAGCAGTTTAAGGCGGGGGCTACGGCATTTT.

This clonotype was counted only a few times. Its ends do not fully match the called genes, so a read error is possible. The J gene is TRBJ1-5, the V gene TRBV6-2 or TRBV6-3; the D is unclear. The CDR3 runs to 15 residues. CDR1 is MNHEY and CDR2 is SVGEGT in the germline V gene. The CDR3 coding sequence is TGTGCCAGCAGTTACCTCCCGGGCCCCAATCAGCCCCAACATTTT. It translates to CASSYLPGPNQPQHF.

The chain's CDR3 is CASSPPTATDTQYF. In nucleotides, the CDR3 is TGTGCCAGCTCACCTCCGACAGCCACAGATACGCAGTATTTT. This chain uses TRBV18 with TRBJ2-3, with a tentative D call TRBD1 (5 bases). The V gene lost 3 bases and the J gene lost 2 bases, with 9 bases spanning the gap. The CDR3 contains 14 residues. Germline values: CDR1 KGHSH, CDR2 LQKENI.